This T cell receptor (beta chain) comes out of a study of identical twins. Overall study results and limits: Among beta out-of-frame sequences, excess sharing between twins appeared weaker.

Template switching supplied a universal primer site; unique molecular identifiers were carried on the cDNA. TCRdb re-called the 5' RACE reads through MiXCR, storing one row per CDR3 protein. Among roughly 1.6 million distinct CDR3 sequences listed, roughly a third were seen once. This clonotype appeared many times. Its specificity is not known. CDR1 and CDR2 from the germline V gene are MNHEY and SMNVEV (reference sequence). V was pared by 5 bases and J by 2 bases, with 5 bases between. The CDR3 is made up of 12 amino acids. Sample: cord blood. The chain joins TRBV27 to TRBJ2-3; no clear D. The origin of this receptor is a newborn girl in good health. As DNA, the CDR3 is TGTGCCAGCAGTAAAAACACAGATACGCAGTATTTT. Translated, it gives CASSKNTDTQYF.